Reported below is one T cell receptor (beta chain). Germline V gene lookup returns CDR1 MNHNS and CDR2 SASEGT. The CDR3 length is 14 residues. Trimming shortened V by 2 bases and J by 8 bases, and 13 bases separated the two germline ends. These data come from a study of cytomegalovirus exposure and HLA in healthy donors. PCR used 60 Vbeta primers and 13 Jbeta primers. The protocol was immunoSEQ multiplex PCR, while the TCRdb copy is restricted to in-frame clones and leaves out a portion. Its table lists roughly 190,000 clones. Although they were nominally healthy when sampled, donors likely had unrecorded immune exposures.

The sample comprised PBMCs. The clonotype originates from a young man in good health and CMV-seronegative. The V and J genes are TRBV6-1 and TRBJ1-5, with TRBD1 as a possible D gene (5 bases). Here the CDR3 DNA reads TGTGCCAGCAGTGAAACTCTGGGGCCCAAGCCCCAGCATTTT. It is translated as CASSETLGPKPQHF.